Listed here are 25 T cell receptor beta chains from one sample, sequenced in a study of spatial heterogeneity in lung cancer. Study findings and constraints: Higher tumor mutation counts went along with higher counts of expanded intratumoral alpha and beta TCRs.

Antigens for these TCRs are unknown. TCRdb itself ran the 5' RACE reads through MiXCR, one entry per CDR3 protein. Of about 5,100 distinct CDR3 sequences in the sample, approximately 6.5% were seen once. Time point denoted: sample taken at primary tumor resection. The sequenced sample was lung tumor tissue, obtained at surgery. These receptors all come from a male donor with early-stage non-small cell lung cancer.

By sample share, this clonotype is medium-sized. V and J are TRBV6-1 and TRBJ1-2; 8 bases map to TRBD1. The CDR3 has 16 residues. V lost 1 base to trimming and J lost 2 bases; unmatched junction nucleotides: 6. Germline CDR1 and CDR2: MNHNS and SASEGT. CDR3 residues: CASSEVGTGKNYGYTF. CDR3 coding DNA: TGTGCCAGCAGTGAAGTAGGGACAGGAAAAAACTATGGCTACACCTTC.

This clonotype was detected many times. The rearrangement uses TRBV6-5 and TRBJ2-5, with 7 bases matching TRBD1. V shed 5 bases and J 7 bases; nucleotides not matched to a gene: 7. This CDR3 spans 13 amino acids. CDR1 and CDR2 (germline): MNHEY, SVGAGI. This CDR3 reads CASSLRTGGTQYF. The CDR3 DNA follows: TGTGCCAGCAGTCTACGGACAGGTGGGACCCAGTACTTC.

This clonotype has a count of ten or more. The chain joins TRBV7-9 to TRBJ2-2; TRBD1 agrees at 8 bases. CDR1 is SEHNR and CDR2 is FQNEAQ in the germline V gene (reference sequence). V lost 5 bases to trimming and J lost 1 base; unmatched junction nucleotides: 3. The CDR3 is 15 residues long. The CDR3 region is CASSLGQGNTGELFF. The CDR3 DNA reads as TGTGCCAGCAGCCTCGGACAGGGGAACACCGGGGAGCTGTTTTTT. The full variable domain, completed using reference TRBV7-9 and TRBJ2-2, is DTGVSQNPRHKITKRGQNVTFRCDPISEHNRLYWYRQTLGQGPEFLTYFQNEAQLEKSRLLSDRFSAERPKGSFSTLEIQRTEQGDSAMYLCASSLGQGNTGELFFGEGSRLTVL.

By sample fraction, this clonotype is medium-sized (0.01 to 0.1%). The chain recombines TRBV9 with TRBJ2-3, with D possibly TRBD2 on 6 matching bases. With 0 bases removed from V and 0 bases from J, the gap between germline ends came to 11 bases. CDR1 and CDR2 (germline): SGDLS, YYNGEE. The CDR3 has 16 amino acids. The CDR3 sequence is CASSVAGRGSTDTQYF. The DNA of the CDR3 is TGTGCCAGCAGCGTAGCAGGGCGGGGCAGCACAGATACGCAGTATTTT.

This clonotype is judged medium-sized (0.01 to 0.1%). The chain employs TRBV10-2 and TRBJ1-4; possible D gene TRBD1, 5 bases. CDR1 is WSHSY and CDR2 is SAAADI in the germline V gene. Deletions cut 3 bases from V and 10 bases from J, with 12 bases between. CDR3 length: 13 residues. The CDR3 DNA sequence: TGCGCCAGCAGTGACAGGCAGGGCGGAAAACTGTTTTTT. Translating gives CASSDRQGGKLFF.

In this sample, this clonotype turned up many times. The chain carries TRBV10-3 and TRBJ2-7, with D possibly matching TRBD2 (6 bases). CDR3 length: 15 residues. Germline V gene data show CDR1 as ENHRY and CDR2 as SYGVKD. V dropped 4 bases and J dropped 1 base, with 14 bases sitting between them. This chain's CDR3 is CAISGGDSGSYEQYF. CDR3 nucleotide sequence: TGTGCCATCAGTGGCGGGGATAGCGGTTCCTACGAGCAGTACTTC.

By share of the sample, this clonotype is medium-sized. The chain recombines TRBV7-8 with TRBJ2-7, with no clear D. V shed 3 bases and J shed 5 bases, with 17 bases lying between them. CDR3 length equals 15 residues. The V gene's germline CDR1 is SGHVS and CDR2 FQNEAQ. The CDR3 coding sequence is TGTGCCAGCAGCTTCGAGGCTCTACCTGGGGACGAGCAGTACTTC. This gives the protein CASSFEALPGDEQYF.

The chain uses TRBV27 and TRBJ2-7, with 12 bases that match TRBD2. Germline loops: CDR1 MNHEY, CDR2 SMNVEV (reference sequence). The CDR3 is 19 residues long. With 6 bases clipped from V and 4 bases from J, the junction kept 19 bases outside the gene matches. The CDR3: CASSQLLAGGLLNLYEQYF. The DNA of the CDR3 is TGTGCCAGCAGCCAACTCCTAGCGGGAGGGCTACTGAATTTATACGAGCAGTACTTC.

This clonotype has ten or more counts. The chain is built from TRBV5-1 and TRBJ2-5, with 10 bases that match TRBD1. The ends lost 3 bases at V and 3 bases at J; junction bases unmatched: 5. Germline assignment: CDR1 SGHRS and CDR2 YFSETQ. The CDR3 runs to 15 residues. The CDR3 reads CASSWEGTGEETQYF. The CDR3 DNA sequence: TGCGCCAGCAGCTGGGAGGGGACAGGGGAAGAGACCCAGTACTTC.

This clonotype was observed many times. The chain joins TRBV5-6 to TRBJ1-5; D remains unclear. This CDR3 has 18 residues. V was shortened by 2 bases and J by 6 bases, with 24 bases between the two germline ends. Looked up from germline, CDR1 is SGHDT and CDR2 is YYEEEE. This chain's CDR3 is CASSLSMGISGSRQPQHF. As DNA, the CDR3 is TGTGCCAGCAGCTTATCTATGGGGATTTCAGGATCCCGTCAGCCCCAGCATTTT.

This clonotype showed up many times. The chain has TRBV2 and TRBJ1-5, with TRBD1 matching 7 bases. Germline assignment: CDR1 SNHLY and CDR2 FYNNEI. After removal of 6 bases from V and 1 base from J, the junction contained 6 bases not matched to a gene. CDR3 length: 15 residues. In DNA, the CDR3 is TGTGCCAGCAGGACCGGGACAGAGAGCAATCAGCCCCAGCATTTT. It yields the protein CASRTGTESNQPQHF.

This chain links TRBV6-2 or TRBV6-3 with TRBJ2-5; D gene uncertain. The CDR3 runs 14 residues. Trimming removed 1 base from V and 2 bases from J, with 8 bases in between. The V gene's germline CDR1 is MNHEY and CDR2 SVGEGT. CDR3 amino acids: CASSYFQLQETQYF. CDR3 nucleotides: TGTGCCAGCAGTTACTTCCAGCTGCAAGAGACCCAGTACTTC.

The sample holds a few counts of this clonotype. The chain carries TRBV2 and TRBJ1-2; TRBD1 aligns across 8 bases. V shed 7 bases and J 4 bases; nucleotides not matched to a gene: 5. Per germline, CDR1 SNHLY and CDR2 FYNNEI. There are 13 residues in the CDR3. The CDR3 sequence: CASTQGAGYGYTF. In DNA form, the CDR3 reads TGTGCCAGCACCCAGGGGGCAGGCTATGGCTACACCTTC.

This clonotype came up many times. The chain joins TRBV3-1 to TRBJ2-1; D is ambiguous. Per germline, CDR1 LGHDT and CDR2 YNNKEL (reference sequence). Trimming cost V 0 bases and J 2 bases, with 11 bases left between them. This CDR3 is built from 16 residues. CDR3 DNA: TGTGCCAGCAGCCAAGATTCTAGTCCCCCCTACAATGAGCAGTTCTTC. Protein sequence: CASSQDSSPPYNEQFF.

The table lists this clonotype with many counts. The chain employs TRBV3-1 and TRBJ1-1; no reliable D call. V lost 6 bases to trimming and J lost 1 base, with 18 bases between them. The CDR3 length is 16 residues. CDR1 is LGHDT and CDR2 is YNNKEL in the germline V gene (reference sequence). CDR3 nucleotide sequence: TGTGCCAGCAGTCACAGTCCTTCCCCAGGGAACACTGAAGCTTTCTTT. It encodes CASSHSPSPGNTEAFF.

V and J are TRBV6-5 and TRBJ2-3, with 15 nucleotides matching TRBD2. V was pared by 6 bases and J by 4 bases, with 2 bases of the junction left unmatched. Germline V gives CDR1 MNHEY, CDR2 SVGAGI. This CDR3 is built from 15 residues. CDR3 DNA sequence: TGTGCCAGCAGCCGGACTAGCGGGAGGGCAGATACGCAGTATTTT. Translated: CASSRTSGRADTQYF.

This clonotype was seen repeatedly, ten times or more. This chain links TRBV5-1 with TRBJ1-4; maybe TRBD1 (6 bases). The ends were cut back, 2 bases at V and 8 bases at J, with 10 bases in the middle. This CDR3 comprises 13 residues. The V gene's germline CDR1 is SGHRS and CDR2 YFSETQ. CDR3 loop: CASSLQGEEKLFF. The CDR3 DNA is TGCGCCAGCAGCTTACAGGGCGAAGAAAAACTGTTTTTT.

This clonotype was counted ten times or more. The V and J genes are TRBV7-9 and TRBJ1-2; 9 bases align to TRBD1. The germline gives CDR1 SEHNR, CDR2 FQNEAQ (reference sequence). Trimming cost V 4 bases and J 7 bases; bases outside gene matches: 7. The CDR3 loop spans 14 amino acids. The CDR3 here is CASSSGTGIVGYTF. CDR3 nucleotides: TGTGCCAGCAGCTCCGGGACAGGGATAGTTGGCTACACCTTC. Full variable domain (remainder filled in from reference TRBV7-9 and TRBJ1-2): DTGVSQNPRHKITKRGQNVTFRCDPISEHNRLYWYRQTLGQGPEFLTYFQNEAQLEKSRLLSDRFSAERPKGSFSTLEIQRTEQGDSAMYLCASSSGTGIVGYTFGSGTRLTVV.

By share of the sample, this clonotype is medium-sized. V is TRBV10-3 and J is TRBJ2-1, with 8 bases matching TRBD1. This CDR3 is 17 amino acids long. V lost 4 bases and J lost 2; bases outside the gene matches: 10. Germline CDR1 ENHRY, CDR2 SYGVKD. The CDR3 DNA follows: TGTGCCATCAGTGGAAAGGACAGGGTATCCCCCTACAATGAGCAGTTCTTC. Amino acid sequence: CAISGKDRVSPYNEQFF.

This clonotype has at least ten counts. This chain joins TRBV2 and TRBJ2-7; D possibly matches TRBD1 or TRBD2 (5 bases each). From germline, CDR1 is SNHLY and CDR2 FYNNEI. The CDR3 covers 15 residues. V gave up 7 bases and J gave up 4 bases, with 20 bases separating them. The DNA of the CDR3 is TGTGCCAGCAACCCGGAGCCGGGACGAAGGTACGAGCAGTACTTC. Protein product: CASNPEPGRRYEQYF.

This clonotype has at least ten counts. The genes are TRBV18 and TRBJ2-7; the D is unclear. CDR1 is KGHSH and CDR2 is LQKENI in the germline V gene. V lost 3 bases and J lost 5, with 11 bases in between. There are 13 residues in the CDR3. The CDR3 DNA reads as TGTGCCAGCTCACCTGGAGCGAGCGACGAGCAGTACTTC. Translated: CASSPGASDEQYF.

This clonotype is classed as medium-sized. The genes are TRBV24-1 and TRBJ2-3; 7 bases agree with TRBD2. Germline CDR1 KGHDR, CDR2 SFDVKD. V gave up 5 bases and J gave up 3 bases; unmatched junction bases: 4. The length of the CDR3 is 14 residues. The CDR3 here is CATSAGGSTDTQYF. CDR3 in DNA: TGTGCCACCAGTGCTGGCGGGAGTACAGATACGCAGTATTTT.

There are many counts of this clonotype. The rearrangement uses TRBV3-1 and TRBJ2-2; maybe TRBD2 (6 bases). Between the trimmed V and J ends, which lost 4 bases and 2 bases, there was a span of 14 bases. CDR3 length equals 16 residues. The V gene's germline CDR1 is LGHDT and CDR2 YNNKEL (reference sequence). In DNA, the CDR3 is TGTGCCAGCAGCCCCGCCCGCGGGAAAAACACCGGGGAGCTGTTTTTT. It translates to CASSPARGKNTGELFF.

This clonotype was recorded at least ten times. The rearrangement uses TRBV20-1 and TRBJ2-1; tentatively, D is TRBD2 (6 bases). Germline CDR1 reads DFQATT; CDR2 reads SNEGSKA (reference sequence). V lost 4 bases, J lost 3 bases, and 10 bases lay in between. This CDR3 region has 13 residues. CDR3 region: CSAIGGVYNEQFF. DNA of the CDR3: TGCAGTGCTATCGGGGGTGTCTACAATGAGCAGTTCTTC.

This clonotype is labeled medium-sized. This chain uses TRBV29-1 with TRBJ1-1, with 8 bases fitting TRBD1. CDR3 length: 14 residues. Germline V lookup: CDR1 SQVTM, CDR2 ANQGSEA. J was trimmed by 6 bases and V by 8 bases; bases with no gene match: 14. The CDR3 protein is CSTGQGTSLSEAFF. CDR3 sequence (DNA): TGCAGCACAGGACAGGGAACTTCTTTGTCTGAAGCTTTCTTT. The whole variable domain, filled in from reference TRBV29-1 and TRBJ1-1, reads SAVISQKPSRDICQRGTSLTIQCQVDSQVTMMFWYRQQPGQSLTLIATANQGSEATYESGFVIDKFPISRPNLTFSTLTVSNMSPEDSSIYLCSTGQGTSLSEAFFGQGTRLTVV.